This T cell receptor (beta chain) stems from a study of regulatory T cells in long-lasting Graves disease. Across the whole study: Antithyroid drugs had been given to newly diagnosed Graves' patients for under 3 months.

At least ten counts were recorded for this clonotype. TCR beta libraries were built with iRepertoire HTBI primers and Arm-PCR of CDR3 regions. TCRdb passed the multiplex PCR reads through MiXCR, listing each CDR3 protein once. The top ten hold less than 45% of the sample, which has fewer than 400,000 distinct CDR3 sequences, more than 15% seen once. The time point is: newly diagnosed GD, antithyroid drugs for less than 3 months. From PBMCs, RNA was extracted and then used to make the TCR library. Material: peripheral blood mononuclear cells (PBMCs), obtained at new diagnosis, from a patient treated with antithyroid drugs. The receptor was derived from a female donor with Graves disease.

CDR3 sequence reads: CASSHLLAEETQYF. The CDR3 DNA sequence: TGTGCCAGCAGCCACCTACTAGCAGAAGAGACCCAGTACTTC. This chain links TRBV12-3 or TRBV12-4 with TRBJ2-5; possible D gene TRBD2, 6 bases. This CDR3 contains 14 residues. V gave up 6 bases and J gave up 3 bases, with 14 bases separating them.